This T cell receptor beta chain was recovered during a study of shared clonotypes between healthy human individuals. Naive CD8 cells lacked CD45RO and underwent positive selection for CCR7, leaving out terminally differentiated effector memory CD45RA+ cells. Here immunoSEQ multiplex PCR was the method, and the copy in TCRdb shows in-frame clones only, minus some. The sample has about 2.1 million clones, 85% to 95% seen once; the top ten hold around 1.7%. CDR1 is MNHEY, CDR2 SMNVEV, per germline (reference sequence). V lost 6 bases and J lost 2; bases outside the gene matches: 6. This CDR3 has 15 residues.

This clonotype originated in a man aged 18 to 30 in good health. Some clones in this sample may be carry-over from other donors' samples. The specimen was naive CD8+ T cells from PBMCs. The chain combines TRBV27 with TRBJ2-5; 10 nucleotides match TRBD1. The CDR3 sequence is CASSKDRGLQETQYF. CDR3 bases: TGTGCCAGCAGCAAGGACAGGGGGTTACAAGAGACCCAGTACTTC.